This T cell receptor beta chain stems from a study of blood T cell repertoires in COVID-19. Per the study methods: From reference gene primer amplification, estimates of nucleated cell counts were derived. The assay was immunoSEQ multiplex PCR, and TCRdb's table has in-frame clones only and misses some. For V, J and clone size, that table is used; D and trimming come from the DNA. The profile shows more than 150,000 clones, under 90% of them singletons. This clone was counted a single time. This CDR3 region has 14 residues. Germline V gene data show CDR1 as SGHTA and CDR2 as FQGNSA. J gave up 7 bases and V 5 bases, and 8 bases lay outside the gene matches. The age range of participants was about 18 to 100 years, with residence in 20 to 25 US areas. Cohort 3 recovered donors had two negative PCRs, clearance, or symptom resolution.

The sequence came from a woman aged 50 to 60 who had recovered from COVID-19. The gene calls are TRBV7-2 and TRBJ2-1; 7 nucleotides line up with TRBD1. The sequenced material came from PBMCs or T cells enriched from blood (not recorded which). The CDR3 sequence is CASSLDRAINEQFF. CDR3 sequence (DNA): TGTGCCAGCAGCCTCGACAGGGCGATAAATGAGCAGTTCTTC.